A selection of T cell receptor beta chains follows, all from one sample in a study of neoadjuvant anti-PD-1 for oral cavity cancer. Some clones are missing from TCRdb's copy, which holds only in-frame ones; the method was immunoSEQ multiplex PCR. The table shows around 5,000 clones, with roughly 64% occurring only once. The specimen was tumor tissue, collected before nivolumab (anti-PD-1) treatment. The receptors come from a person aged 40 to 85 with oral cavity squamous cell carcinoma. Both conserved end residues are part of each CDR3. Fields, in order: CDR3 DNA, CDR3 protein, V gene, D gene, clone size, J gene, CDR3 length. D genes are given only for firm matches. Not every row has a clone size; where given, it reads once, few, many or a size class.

CDR3 DNA: TGTGCCACCAGCAGAGATATGGGGGCCTCTCCCTATGGCTACACCTTC
CDR3 protein: CATSRDMGASPYGYTF
V gene: TRBV15
D gene: NA
clone size: NA
J gene: TRBJ1-2
CDR3 length: 16

CDR3 DNA: TGCAGCGTTGGCAGTACCTACGAGCAGTACTTC
CDR3 protein: CSVGSTYEQYF
V gene: TRBV29-1
D gene: NA
clone size: NA
J gene: TRBJ2-7
CDR3 length: 11

CDR3 DNA: TGTGCCAGCAGCTTGCCAGGGAGCTCCTATAATTCACCCCTCCACTTT
CDR3 protein: CASSLPGSSYNSPLHF
V gene: TRBV5-5
D gene: NA
clone size: NA
J gene: TRBJ1-6
CDR3 length: 16

CDR3 DNA: TGTGCCAGCTCACCAGAGGGGACAGTTCATGGCTACACCTTC
CDR3 protein: CASSPEGTVHGYTF
V gene: TRBV18
D gene: TRBD1
clone size: NA
J gene: TRBJ1-2
CDR3 length: 14

CDR3 DNA: TGTGCCAGCAGATACAGGTTGGGAGTCGCTGAAGCTTTCTTT
CDR3 protein: CASRYRLGVAEAFF
V gene: TRBV2
D gene: NA
clone size: NA
J gene: TRBJ1-1
CDR3 length: 14

CDR3 DNA: TGTGCCAGCAGGAGACAGGGAGTCGGGGACGAGCAGTACTTC
CDR3 protein: CASRRQGVGDEQYF
V gene: TRBV6-5
D gene: TRBD1
clone size: NA
J gene: TRBJ2-7
CDR3 length: 14

CDR3 DNA: TGTGCCCAGGAGGGGGAGGGCTACACCTTC
CDR3 protein: CAQEGEGYTF
V gene: TRBV2
D gene: NA
clone size: few
J gene: TRBJ1-2
CDR3 length: 10

CDR3 DNA: TGTGCCACCAGCAGAGCCACAGGGGCCTATGGCTACACCTTC
CDR3 protein: CATSRATGAYGYTF
V gene: TRBV15
D gene: TRBD1
clone size: few
J gene: TRBJ1-2
CDR3 length: 14

CDR3 DNA: TGTGCCAGCAGCCAGGGCTTGCGGGGGGCGCGTTCCTATGGCTACACCTTC
CDR3 protein: CASSQGLRGARSYGYTF
V gene: TRBV14
D gene: NA
clone size: NA
J gene: TRBJ1-2
CDR3 length: 17

CDR3 DNA: TGCGCCAGCAGCCGGGGACAGGGTCCAGGCACTGAAGCTTTCTTT
CDR3 protein: CASSRGQGPGTEAFF
V gene: TRBV4-1
D gene: TRBD1
clone size: few
J gene: TRBJ1-1
CDR3 length: 15

CDR3 DNA: TGTGCCAGCAGCTTAGTACGTCAGCCCCAGCATTTT
CDR3 protein: CASSLVRQPQHF
V gene: TRBV7-2
D gene: NA
clone size: few
J gene: TRBJ1-5
CDR3 length: 12

CDR3 DNA: TGTGCCAGCAGCTTTACAGGACTGAACACTGAAGCTTTCTTT
CDR3 protein: CASSFTGLNTEAFF
V gene: TRBV7-9
D gene: NA
clone size: few
J gene: TRBJ1-1
CDR3 length: 14

CDR3 DNA: TGTGCCATCAGTGAGGAGGGGTCCTATAATTCACCCCTCCACTTT
CDR3 protein: CAISEEGSYNSPLHF
V gene: TRBV10-3
D gene: NA
clone size: few
J gene: TRBJ1-6
CDR3 length: 15

CDR3 DNA: TGTGCCAGCGGCCCGGGCCACCAAGAGACCCAGTACTTC
CDR3 protein: CASGPGHQETQYF
V gene: TRBV7-3
D gene: NA
clone size: NA
J gene: TRBJ2-5
CDR3 length: 13

CDR3 DNA: TGTGCCAGCAGCCCCCTCCCATCAGGCGGGAGGTCCACCTACGAGCAGTACTTC
CDR3 protein: CASSPLPSGGRSTYEQYF
V gene: TRBV28
D gene: TRBD2
clone size: NA
J gene: TRBJ2-7
CDR3 length: 18

CDR3 DNA: TGTGCCAGCAGCCAAGATCTAACAGGGAACTACGAGCAGTACTTC
CDR3 protein: CASSQDLTGNYEQYF
V gene: TRBV4-2
D gene: NA
clone size: once
J gene: TRBJ2-7
CDR3 length: 15

CDR3 DNA: TGTGCTAGCAGCCCGACGCCCAACACTGAAGCTTTCTTT
CDR3 protein: CASSPTPNTEAFF
V gene: TRBV7-7
D gene: NA
clone size: NA
J gene: TRBJ1-1
CDR3 length: 13

CDR3 DNA: TGTGCCAGTAGTATAAGGGCAGGTCGAGACGAGCAGTACTTC
CDR3 protein: CASSIRAGRDEQYF
V gene: TRBV19
D gene: NA
clone size: NA
J gene: TRBJ2-7
CDR3 length: 14

CDR3 DNA: TGTGCCAGCAGTGACGTGATCGGGCAGATCACCTACGAGCAGTACTTC
CDR3 protein: CASSDVIGQITYEQYF
V gene: TRBV6-1
D gene: NA
clone size: once
J gene: TRBJ2-7
CDR3 length: 16

CDR3 DNA: TGTGCCAGCAGCTTAAGTCAGGGAGACGGCTACACCTTC
CDR3 protein: CASSLSQGDGYTF
V gene: TRBV7-9
D gene: NA
clone size: few
J gene: TRBJ1-2
CDR3 length: 13

CDR3 DNA: TGTGCCAGCAGCCCCACTTACACCGGGGAGCTGTTTTTT
CDR3 protein: CASSPTYTGELFF
V gene: TRBV9
D gene: NA
clone size: NA
J gene: TRBJ2-2
CDR3 length: 13

CDR3 DNA: TGTGCCAGCAGTTTAAGGTCAGGGCCCTATGGCTACACCTTC
CDR3 protein: CASSLRSGPYGYTF
V gene: TRBV28
D gene: NA
clone size: NA
J gene: TRBJ1-2
CDR3 length: 14

CDR3 DNA: TGTGCCAGCTCGGACAGGGGGCGTCGGGGCTCTGGGGCCAACGTCCTGACTTTC
CDR3 protein: CASSDRGRRGSGANVLTF
V gene: TRBV27
D gene: TRBD1
clone size: once
J gene: TRBJ2-6
CDR3 length: 18